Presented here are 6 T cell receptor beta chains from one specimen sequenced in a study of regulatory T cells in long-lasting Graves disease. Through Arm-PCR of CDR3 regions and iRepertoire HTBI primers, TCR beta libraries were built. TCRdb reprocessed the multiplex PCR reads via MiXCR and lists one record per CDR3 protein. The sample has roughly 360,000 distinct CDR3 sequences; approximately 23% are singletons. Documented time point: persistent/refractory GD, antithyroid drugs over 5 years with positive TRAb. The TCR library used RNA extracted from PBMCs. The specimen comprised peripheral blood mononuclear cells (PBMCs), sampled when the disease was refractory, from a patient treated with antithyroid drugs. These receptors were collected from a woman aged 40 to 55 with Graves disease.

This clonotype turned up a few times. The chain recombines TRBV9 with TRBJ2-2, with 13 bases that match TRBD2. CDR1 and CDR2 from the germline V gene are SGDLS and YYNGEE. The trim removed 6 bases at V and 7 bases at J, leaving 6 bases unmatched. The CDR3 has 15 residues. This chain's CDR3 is CASTGLAGSDGELFF. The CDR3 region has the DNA TGTGCCAGCACGGGACTAGCGGGATCGGACGGGGAGCTGTTTTTT.

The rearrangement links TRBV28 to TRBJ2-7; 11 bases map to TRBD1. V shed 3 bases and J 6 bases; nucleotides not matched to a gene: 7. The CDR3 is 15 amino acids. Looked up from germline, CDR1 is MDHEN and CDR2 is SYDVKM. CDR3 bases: TGTGCCAGCAGTTTGGTCGGGACAGGGGGTTTCGAGCAGTACTTC. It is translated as CASSLVGTGGFEQYF.

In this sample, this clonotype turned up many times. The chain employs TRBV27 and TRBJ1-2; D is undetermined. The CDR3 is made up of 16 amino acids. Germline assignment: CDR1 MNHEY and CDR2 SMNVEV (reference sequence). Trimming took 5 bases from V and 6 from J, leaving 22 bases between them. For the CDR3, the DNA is TGTGCCAGCAGTCGTGCAGGAGCGGGTCCTTCGAATGGCTACACCTTC. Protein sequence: CASSRAGAGPSNGYTF.

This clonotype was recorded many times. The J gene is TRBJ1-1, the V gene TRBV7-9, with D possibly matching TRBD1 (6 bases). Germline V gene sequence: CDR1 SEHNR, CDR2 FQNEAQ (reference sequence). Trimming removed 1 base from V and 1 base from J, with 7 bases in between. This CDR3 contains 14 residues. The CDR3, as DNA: TGTGCCAGCAGCTTAGTCAGGGGGAACACTGAAGCTTTCTTT. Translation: CASSLVRGNTEAFF.

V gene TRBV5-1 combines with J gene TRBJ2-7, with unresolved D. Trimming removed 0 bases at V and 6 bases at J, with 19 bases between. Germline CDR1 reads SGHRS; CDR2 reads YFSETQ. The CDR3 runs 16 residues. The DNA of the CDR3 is TGCGCCAGCAGCTTGGTACATTCCCCTAGTTCGGGCGAGCAGTACTTC. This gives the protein CASSLVHSPSSGEQYF. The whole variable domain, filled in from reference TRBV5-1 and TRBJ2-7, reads KAGVTQTPRYLIKTRGQQVTLSCSPISGHRSVSWYQQTPGQGLQFLFEYFSETQRNKGNFPGRFSGRQFSNSRSEMNVSTLELGDSALYLCASSLVHSPSSGEQYFGPGTRLTVT.

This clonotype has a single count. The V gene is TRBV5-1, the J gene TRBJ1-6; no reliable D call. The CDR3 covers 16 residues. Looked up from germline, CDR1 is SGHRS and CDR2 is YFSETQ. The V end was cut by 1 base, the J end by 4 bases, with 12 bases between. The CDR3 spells CASSLSWGRYNSPLHF. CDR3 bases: TGCGCCAGCAGCTTGTCATGGGGAAGGTATAATTCACCCCTCCACTTT. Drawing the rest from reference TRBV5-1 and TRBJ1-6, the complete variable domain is KAGVTQTPRYLIKTRGQQVTLSCSPISGHRSVSWYQQTPGQGLQFLFEYFSETQRNKGNFPGRFSGRQFSNSRSEMNVSTLELGDSALYLCASSLSWGRYNSPLHFGNGTRLTVT.